This record covers a single T cell receptor (beta chain). These data originate in a study of patients and donors after allogeneic stem cell transplantation. One entry per CDR3 protein results from TCRdb running MiXCR on the RT-PCR reads. The sample records about a million distinct CDR3 sequences, roughly 18% being singletons. This TCR came from a human donor who was either an allogeneic HSCT recipient or a stem cell or donor lymphocyte infusion donor (not recorded which). It is not recorded whose cells these are; they may come from a transplant donor. Sequencing was carried out using blood, either unsorted or a sorted T cell fraction (not recorded which).

The CDR3 DNA reads as TGTGCCAGCAGCCCTGGGGCGGGCTGGAGTTCGACAGATACGCAGTATTTT. Its translation: CASSPGAGWSSTDTQYF. The rearrangement joins TRBV7-9 to TRBJ2-3; D may match TRBD1 or TRBD2 (5 bases each). This CDR3 contains 17 residues. Germline-derived CDR1 and CDR2 are SEHNR and FQNEAQ (reference sequence). Trimming removed 5 bases from V and 3 bases from J, with 21 bases in between.